This T cell receptor (beta chain) emerged from a study of shared clonotypes between healthy human individuals. Regarding this clone: What it binds is not known.

This CDR3 is 17 amino acids long. Germline V gene sequence: CDR1 SGHRS, CDR2 YFSETQ. V shed 3 bases, J shed 2 bases, and the junction held 10 bases outside the gene matches. Naive CD4+ cells were CD45RA-selected; the remaining cells were memory. The authors ran the assay at deep level. Using immunoSEQ multiplex PCR, the repertoire was profiled, and TCRdb retains in-frame clones only, with some absent. The table lists approximately 2.1 million clones, 90% to 95% of them singletons, with 0.35% to 0.5% in the top ten. Study-wide results and limits: A limitation of the genetic and exposure-history diversity represented arose from few donors.

V gene TRBV5-1 combines with J gene TRBJ2-3, with 9 bases fitting TRBD2. Sequencing was carried out using naive CD4+ T cells from PBMCs. Stated subset: CD45RA+ positively selected. This receptor was obtained from a man aged 18 to 35 in good health. Some clones in this sample may be carry-over from other donors' samples. The CDR3 is CASSWTRSGSATDTQYF. The CDR3 DNA reads as TGCGCCAGCAGCTGGACCCGTAGCGGGAGCGCCACAGATACGCAGTATTTT.